This note documents a single T cell receptor (beta chain) sequence. The CDR3 is made up of 15 amino acids. Germline loops: CDR1 SGHRS, CDR2 YFSETQ. Losses at the gene ends were 5 bases for V and 0 bases for J; bases not matched to a gene: 7. Patients at the Seattle site were enrolled during active infection and followed longitudinally. The data were taken from a study of blood T cell repertoires in COVID-19. Study background: Sample material is recorded as cDNA or gDNA derived from T cells, B-cell-depleted T cells, or PBMCs.

Produced via immunoSEQ multiplex PCR; TCRdb's table is partial and in-frame only. The sample lists roughly 410,000 clones, more than 75% occurring once. Sequencing was performed on peripheral blood. The chain links TRBV5-1 to TRBJ2-5, with 7 nucleotides matching TRBD1. This receptor was obtained from a woman in her sixties or seventies with COVID-19, enrolled during active disease. The CDR3 DNA follows: TGCGCCAGCAGGTATATGGGACAGAACCAAGAGACCCAGTACTTC. This translates into CASRYMGQNQETQYF.